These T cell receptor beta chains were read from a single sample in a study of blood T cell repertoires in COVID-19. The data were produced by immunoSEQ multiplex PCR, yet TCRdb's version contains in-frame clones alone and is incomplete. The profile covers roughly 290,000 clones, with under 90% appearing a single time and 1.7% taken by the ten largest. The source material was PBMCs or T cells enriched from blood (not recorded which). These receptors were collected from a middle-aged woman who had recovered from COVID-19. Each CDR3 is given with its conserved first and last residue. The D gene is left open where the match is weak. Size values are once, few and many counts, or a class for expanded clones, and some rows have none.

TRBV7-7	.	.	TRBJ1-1	TGTGCTAGCAGCTTAGCGCGTTCAGGGGACCCGTACCTGAACACTGAAGCTTTCTTT	CASSLARSGDPYLNTEAFF
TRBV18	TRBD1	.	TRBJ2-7	TGTGCCAGCTCAGGGGGACAGCTTAATTCCTACGAGCAGTACTTC	CASSGGQLNSYEQYF
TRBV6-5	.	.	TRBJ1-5	TGTGCCAGCAGTTACTCAGTCGGGGGGGATCAGCCCCAGCATTTT	CASSYSVGGDQPQHF
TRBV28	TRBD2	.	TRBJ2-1	TGTGCCAGCAGCCCACATCCACTACTAGCGGAAAACTACAATGAGCAGTTCTTC	CASSPHPLLAENYNEQFF
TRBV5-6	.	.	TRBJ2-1	TGTGCCAGCAGCTTCAGGGGAGAGCAGTTCTTC	CASSFRGEQFF
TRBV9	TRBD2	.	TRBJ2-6	TGTGCCAGCAGCGTAGGGGTGAGTCGGGAGGGCTCTGGGGCCAACGTCCTGACTTTC	CASSVGVSREGSGANVLTF
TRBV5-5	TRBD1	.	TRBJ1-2	TGTGCCAGCAGCTTGGTTGGAGGGACAGGGCTATTGTCCGTAAACTATGGCTACACCTTC	CASSLVGGTGLLSVNYGYTF
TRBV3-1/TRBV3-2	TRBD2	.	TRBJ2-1	TGTGCCAGCAGCCAAGGGATAGGGACTAGCGGTAACAATGAGCAGTTCTTC	CASSQGIGTSGNNEQFF
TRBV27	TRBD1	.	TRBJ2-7	TGTGCCAGCAGTCGGACAGGGGGCAACTACGAGCAGTACTTC	CASSRTGGNYEQYF
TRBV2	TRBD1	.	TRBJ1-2	TGTGCCAGCAGTGACTCCCCGCTCTACACAGGGGCGGGCGGCTACACCTTC	CASSDSPLYTGAGGYTF
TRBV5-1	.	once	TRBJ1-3	TGCGCCAGCAGCCTTGACAGGCAGAGCTCTGGAAACACCATATATTTT	CASSLDRQSSGNTIYF
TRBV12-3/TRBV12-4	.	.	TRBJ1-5	TGTGCCAGCACCCGAGTTGATCAGCCCCAGCATTTT	CASTRVDQPQHF
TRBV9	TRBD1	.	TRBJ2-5	TGTGCCAGCAGCGTAACCAGGGGGTCTACAGAGACCCAGTACTTC	CASSVTRGSTETQYF
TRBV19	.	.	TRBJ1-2	TGTGCCAGTACCAAAGGGCCGGGAAGCTATGGCTACACCTTC	CASTKGPGSYGYTF
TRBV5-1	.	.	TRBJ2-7	TGCGCCAGCAGTGTGGCAGGATCCTACGAGCAGTACTTC	CASSVAGSYEQYF
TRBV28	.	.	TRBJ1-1	TGTGCCAGCACCCTAAGAACAGGAACGAACACTGAAGCTTTCTTT	CASTLRTGTNTEAFF